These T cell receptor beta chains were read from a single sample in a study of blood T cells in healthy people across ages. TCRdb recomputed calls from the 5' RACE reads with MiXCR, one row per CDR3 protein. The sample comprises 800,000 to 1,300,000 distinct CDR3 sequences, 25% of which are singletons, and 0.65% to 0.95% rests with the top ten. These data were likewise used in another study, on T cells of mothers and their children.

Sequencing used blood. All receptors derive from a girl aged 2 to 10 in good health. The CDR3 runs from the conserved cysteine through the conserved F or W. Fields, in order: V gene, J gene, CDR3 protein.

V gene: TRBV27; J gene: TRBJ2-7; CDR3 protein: CASRPGAPSYEQYF
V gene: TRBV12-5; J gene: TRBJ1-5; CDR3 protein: CASGRQGTAQPQHF
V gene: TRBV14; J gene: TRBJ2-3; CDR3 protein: CASRVQLTTDTQYF
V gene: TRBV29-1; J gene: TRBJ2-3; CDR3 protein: CSVVVVVGGNTDTQYF
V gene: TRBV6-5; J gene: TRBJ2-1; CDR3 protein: CALGRDNEQFF
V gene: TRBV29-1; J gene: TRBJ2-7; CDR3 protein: CSVAGADEQYF
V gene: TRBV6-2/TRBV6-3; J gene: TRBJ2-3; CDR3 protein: CAGGRFPTDTQYF
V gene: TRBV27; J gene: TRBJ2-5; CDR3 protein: CASSWGPSGGETQYF
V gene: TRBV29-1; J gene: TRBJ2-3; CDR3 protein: CSAERTSSDTQYF
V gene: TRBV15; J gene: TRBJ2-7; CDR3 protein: CATSRVTSGPLEQYF
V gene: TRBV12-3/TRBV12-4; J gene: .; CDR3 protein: CASSHPDRIGQFF
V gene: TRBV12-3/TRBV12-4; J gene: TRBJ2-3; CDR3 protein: CASTPRSGLARGDTQYF
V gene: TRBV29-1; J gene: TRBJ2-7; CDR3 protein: CSGWTGNSYEQYF
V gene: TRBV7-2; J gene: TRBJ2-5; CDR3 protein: CASSSGGQGETQYF
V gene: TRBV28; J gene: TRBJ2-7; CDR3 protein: CASTGNVIEQYF
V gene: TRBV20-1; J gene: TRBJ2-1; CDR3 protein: CSARDWGTSGANYNEQFF
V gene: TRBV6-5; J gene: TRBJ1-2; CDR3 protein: CASSYSPRDAGGNYGYTF
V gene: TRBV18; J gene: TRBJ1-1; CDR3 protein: CASSPGKGEAFF
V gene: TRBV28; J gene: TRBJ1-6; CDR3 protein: CAGRRTVGGSPLHF